This is a list of T cell receptor beta chains from one sample in a study of early T cells in non-severe SARS-CoV-2 infection. Each CDR3 protein gets one entry after TCRdb re-called the 5' RACE reads with MiXCR. The sample has just over 95,000 distinct CDR3 sequences, approximately 11% seen once. The sample was whole blood. The source of these receptors is an adult who was a healthcare worker with PCR-confirmed SARS-CoV-2 infection or an uninfected control (not recorded which). Both conserved end residues are part of each CDR3. D genes are given only for firm matches. Part of the rows lack a size; the others show once, few, many or a class for expanded clones.

V gene	D gene	J gene	clone size	CDR3 DNA	CDR3 protein
TRBV28	-	TRBJ1-1	many	TGTGCCAGCAGTTCCTCACTGAACACTGAAGCTTTCTTT	CASSSSLNTEAFF
TRBV20-1	TRBD1	TRBJ2-7	few	TGCAGTGCTAGTCATCTGGGGGACAGCTACGAGCAGTACTTC	CSASHLGDSYEQYF
TRBV6-5	TRBD1	TRBJ1-2	many	TGTGCCAGCATGGGGGTACAGGGGGCGGGCTATGGCTACACCTTC	CASMGVQGAGYGYTF
TRBV2	-	TRBJ1-6	few	TGTGCCAGCAGTGTGAGAATGAGGGATTCACTCCTCCACTTT	CASSVRMRDSLLHF
TRBV28	-	TRBJ1-2	many	TGTGCCAGTCAGCGAGGGGGGGCCCAAAATTATGGCTACACCTTC	CASQRGGAQNYGYTF
TRBV12-3/TRBV12-4	-	TRBJ1-2	-	TGTGCCAGCAGCCCCTGGCAGGGGTATAACTATGGCTACACCTTC	CASSPWQGYNYGYTF
TRBV9	-	TRBJ2-7	-	TGTGCCAGCAGCGTAGGTAGCTACCCCTACGAGCAGTACTTC	CASSVGSYPYEQYF
TRBV29-1	-	TRBJ1-1	many	TGCAGCGTCGTTCCGGGACCGTTGAACACTGAAGCTTTCTTT	CSVVPGPLNTEAFF
TRBV29-1	TRBD2	TRBJ2-7	-	TGCAGCGTTAACCAGCGGGAGTCCTACGAGCAGTACTTC	CSVNQRESYEQYF
TRBV12-3/TRBV12-4	-	TRBJ1-2	many	TGTGCCAGCAGTTTATTGCAGAGCTATGGCTACACCTTC	CASSLLQSYGYTF
TRBV9	-	TRBJ2-1	many	TGTGCCAGCAGCGCGTCCGGGACCAACTCCTACAATGAGCAGTTCTTC	CASSASGTNSYNEQFF
TRBV6-6	-	TRBJ2-7	many	TGTGCCAGCAGGAACGACGCAGGGGAGCAGTACTTC	CASRNDAGEQYF
TRBV5-6	-	TRBJ2-1	few	TGTGCCAGCAGCTTCAGCTTGGGGACTTTCTACAATGAGCAGTTCTTC	CASSFSLGTFYNEQFF
TRBV5-1	TRBD1	TRBJ2-1	few	TGCGCCAGCAGGGTGGCCGGGACAGACCTCAATGAGCAGTTCTTC	CASRVAGTDLNEQFF
TRBV7-8	TRBD2	TRBJ2-1	many	TGTGCCAGCAGCGCAGAGGGACTACCGAGGAATGAGCAGTTCTTC	CASSAEGLPRNEQFF
TRBV4-2	TRBD1	TRBJ2-7	few	TGTGCCAGCAGCCCAGTTTTTTCGTGGGACAGTAAAACATACGAGCAGTACTTC	CASSPVFSWDSKTYEQYF
TRBV5-1	TRBD2	TRBJ2-2	-	TGCGCCAGCAGCTTGAGGACTAGCGCAACGAACACCGGGGAGCTGTTTTTT	CASSLRTSATNTGELFF
TRBV7-9	-	TRBJ2-7	many	TGTGCCAGCAGCTTAGCGCTCCCCCACGAGCAGTACTTC	CASSLALPHEQYF
TRBV6-5	-	TRBJ1-5	-	TGTGCCAGCAGCCCTCGGGGGGCAGGCCCCGTCCAGCCCCAGCATTTT	CASSPRGAGPVQPQHF
TRBV5-1	-	TRBJ1-1	many	TGCGCCAGCAGCTTGGCCCTACAGGGTCTGGGCACTGAAGCTTTCTTT	CASSLALQGLGTEAFF
TRBV7-2	TRBD1	TRBJ2-5	few	TGTGCCAGCAGCTTAGTGGGGACAGGAGGGACCCAGTACTTC	CASSLVGTGGTQYF
TRBV29-1	TRBD2	TRBJ2-7	-	TGCAGCGCCCGAGCGGGAGGGACCTACGAGCAGTACTTC	CSARAGGTYEQYF
TRBV4-1	-	TRBJ1-1	few	TGCGCCAGCAGCCAAGAGCCCTTTATGTACCCCGTTTTGAGAGGCACTGAAGCTTTCTTT	CASSQEPFMYPVLRGTEAFF
TRBV7-6	-	TRBJ2-3	once	TGTGCCAGCAGCTTATCAGGTCCCAGGGCAGATACGCAGTATTTT	CASSLSGPRADTQYF
TRBV20-1	TRBD1	TRBJ1-1	many	TGCAGTGCTAGACCAGGGACAGGGACTAACACTGAAGCTTTCTTT	CSARPGTGTNTEAFF
TRBV4-2	-	TRBJ1-2	many	TGTGCCAGCAGCCAAGAGGGGGCCTGGGGCTACACCTTC	CASSQEGAWGYTF
TRBV5-1	TRBD1	TRBJ1-1	many	TGCGCCAGCAGCACGGACAGGGAGGGACGAGCTTTCTTT	CASSTDREGRAFF
TRBV20-1	-	TRBJ1-1	few	TGCAGTGCTAGAAGAGGGGTTGTTGAAGCTTTCTTT	CSARRGVVEAFF
TRBV3-1	-	TRBJ1-1	few	TGTGCCAGCAGCCAAGAGTTCTTAGATCGGGCTTTCTTT	CASSQEFLDRAFF
TRBV24-1	-	TRBJ2-1	many	TGTGCCACCAGTGGTCTACAGGCTAAGGGTTACAATGAGCAGTTCTTC	CATSGLQAKGYNEQFF
TRBV7-6	-	TRBJ2-7	-	TGTGCCAGCAGCCCCGACGGACCCTACGAGCAGTACTTC	CASSPDGPYEQYF
TRBV7-3	-	TRBJ1-1	-	TGTGCCAGCAGTTCACCCCTCCGGTGCACTGAAGCTTTCTTT	CASSSPLRCTEAFF
TRBV5-4	TRBD2	TRBJ2-7	many	TGTGCCAGCAGCGGGGGGACTAGCGGGAGAGGCGAGCAGTACTTC	CASSGGTSGRGEQYF
TRBV20-1	-	TRBJ1-3	few	TGCAGTGCCACCACAAACTCTGGAAGCACCATATATTTT	CSATTNSGSTIYF
TRBV5-1	TRBD1	TRBJ2-1	few	TGCGCCAGCAGCTTGACAGGGGGCAATGAGCAGTTCTTC	CASSLTGGNEQFF
TRBV20-1	-	TRBJ1-6	-	TGCAGTGCTAGAGGGGGGAATAATAATTCACCCCTCCACTTT	CSARGGNNNSPLHF
TRBV5-1	-	TRBJ1-1	-	TGCGCCAGCAGCAGCCGGCAGCCGAACACTGAAGCTTTCTTT	CASSSRQPNTEAFF
TRBV28	TRBD1	TRBJ2-7	-	TGTGCCAGCAGTACACCGGGACAGGGACCATACGAGCAGTACTTC	CASSTPGQGPYEQYF
TRBV11-2	TRBD1	TRBJ2-1	many	TGTGCCAGCAGCTTAGGGACAGGGACCTTCTACAATGAGCAGTTCTTC	CASSLGTGTFYNEQFF
TRBV3-1	-	TRBJ1-1	many	TGTGCCAGCAGCCAAGAGCCAGGGGTGAACACTGAAGCTTTCTTT	CASSQEPGVNTEAFF
TRBV7-2	-	TRBJ1-2	many	TGTGCCAGCAGCTCCCATAACCTCTATGGCTACACCTTC	CASSSHNLYGYTF
TRBV3-1	TRBD2	TRBJ2-4	-	TGTGCCAGCAGCCAAGACTGGGGGAGGGCCCGGACCAAAAACATTCAGTACTTC	CASSQDWGRARTKNIQYF
TRBV28	-	TRBJ2-2	-	TGTGCCAGCACCGTGAACACCGGGGAGCTGTTTTTT	CASTVNTGELFF
TRBV6-6	TRBD1	TRBJ2-4	few	TGTGCCAGCAGTCACTCAGGGGGCCAAATCTTAGCCAAAAACATTCAGTACTTC	CASSHSGGQILAKNIQYF
TRBV6-1	-	TRBJ2-7	-	TGTGCCAGCAGACACGGGGGAATGGGCTACGAGCAGTACTTC	CASRHGGMGYEQYF
TRBV7-9	TRBD1	TRBJ2-2	many	TGTGCCAGCAGCCAGAGACAGGGATCGAACACCGGGGAGCTGTTTTTT	CASSQRQGSNTGELFF
TRBV12-2	-	TRBJ2-3	-	TGTGCAAGTCGCTTACATGGACAGGGGGATGGCACAGATACGCAGTATTTT	CASRLHGQGDGTDTQYF
TRBV28	-	TRBJ2-3	few	TGTGCCGGGGGAGACAGTTGGAATTTT	CAGGDSWNF
TRBV9	-	TRBJ2-5	few	TGTGCCAGCAGCGATTACAGGGTACGGACAGAGACCCAGTACTTC	CASSDYRVRTETQYF
TRBV6-5	TRBD2	TRBJ2-5	few	TGTGCCAGCAGTTACTCGACTAGCGGGGGCCAAGAGACCCAGTACTTC	CASSYSTSGGQETQYF
TRBV2	TRBD1	TRBJ1-4	-	TGTGCCAGCAGAGGACAGGGTACAACTAATGAAAAACTGTTTTTT	CASRGQGTTNEKLFF
TRBV12-3/TRBV12-4	TRBD1	TRBJ2-4	once	TGTGCCAGCAGTCCCTGGACAGGGGGCATGAACATTCAGTACTTC	CASSPWTGGMNIQYF
TRBV3-1	-	TRBJ2-7	many	TGTGCCAGCAGCCGCTCGACAGTCTCCGGAGCCGAGCAGTACTTC	CASSRSTVSGAEQYF
TRBV15	-	TRBJ1-5	few	TGTGCCACCAGCAGAGACCTAAATCAGCCCCAGCATTTT	CATSRDLNQPQHF
TRBV12-3/TRBV12-4	TRBD2	TRBJ2-1	many	TGTGCCAGCAGTCAGGGACTAGCGGGAGGGACTGGGTCCTACAATGAGCAGTTCTTC	CASSQGLAGGTGSYNEQFF
TRBV2	-	TRBJ1-1	-	TGTGCCAGCAGTGAATCGGGGGCGAGGACAGTGAACACTGAAGCTTTCTTT	CASSESGARTVNTEAFF
TRBV30	TRBD2	TRBJ2-3	-	TGTGCCTGGAGCCGCCCCCGCGGGAGGGCGGATACGCAGTATTTT	CAWSRPRGRADTQYF
TRBV5-1	-	TRBJ1-1	many	TGCGCCAGCAGCCCCGATTGGAACACTGAAGCTTTCTTT	CASSPDWNTEAFF
TRBV12-3/TRBV12-4	-	TRBJ2-3	-	TGTGCCAGCAGTCCACTCGGATCCCGGGATACGCAGTATTTT	CASSPLGSRDTQYF
TRBV20-1	-	TRBJ1-1	-	TGCAGTGCCCCCAAAGGAGGGGCGGGTACTGAAGCTTTCTTT	CSAPKGGAGTEAFF